This T cell receptor (beta chain) was found in a study of blood T cell repertoires in COVID-19. Study in general: The origin of the acute and convalescent COVID-19 samples was the United States, Italy and Spain. T cells, B-cell-depleted T cells, or PBMCs supplied cDNA or gDNA.

In the original analysis: Amplification of reference gene primers provided the estimated nucleated cell counts. The table came from immunoSEQ multiplex PCR; TCRdb's copy has only in-frame clones and leaves some out. V and J calls and clone size are copied from that table; D and trimming were computed from the DNA. The sample comprises some 120,000 clones, 77% of which are singletons, and around 18% rests with the top ten. This clone showed up just once. CDR1 and CDR2 from the germline V gene are SGHAT and FQDESV (reference sequence). V was cut by 2 bases and J by 3 bases, with 11 bases left in between. This CDR3 comprises 15 residues.

Sequencing used peripheral blood. The receptor comes from a man older than 75 with acute or convalescent COVID-19. The V call is TRBV11-1, the J call TRBJ2-4, with a weak D call TRBD2 (6 bases). CDR3 DNA sequence: TGTGCCAGCAGCTTAAGCGGGTACGGCAAAAACATTCAGTACTTC. This translates into CASSLSGYGKNIQYF.